A selection of T cell receptor beta chains follows, all from one sample in a study of T cell responses to AZD1222 COVID-19 vaccine. Clones were read by immunoSEQ multiplex PCR, and TCRdb kept only the in-frame ones, dropping some. The profile shows roughly 110,000 clones, about nine tenths of them singletons. This material consisted of peripheral blood, taken on day 0 of AZD1222 vaccination. These TCRs come from an adult in good health. Both conserved end residues are part of each CDR3. The order of the fields is V gene, J gene, CDR3 protein.

TRBV18	TRBJ2-2	CASSPFTKRGNTGELFF
TRBV5-1	TRBJ2-1	CASSLRLAGRSSYNEQFF
TRBV11-2	TRBJ2-1	CASSPGLAGHEQFF
TRBV6-5	TRBJ2-1	CASRDYNEQFF
TRBV20-1	TRBJ1-2	CSGRGGFGYTF
TRBV5-1	TRBJ1-2	CASSLGDTNSYGYTF
TRBV7-9	TRBJ1-1	CASSLGGRPNTEAFF
TRBV24-1	TRBJ2-1	CATSDASPRGGQYNEQFF
TRBV6-2/TRBV6-3	TRBJ1-5	CASSYGQLNQPQHF
TRBV7-2	TRBJ2-5	CASSPSRNPETQYF
TRBV5-5	TRBJ2-5	CASSLGQRGGQETQYF
TRBV18	TRBJ2-2	CASSPGPPGAGELFF
TRBV19	TRBJ1-2	CASMGQGVYGYTF
TRBV7-8	TRBJ2-3	CASSLALTSGGLYF
TRBV10-3	TRBJ2-5	CAISESGREQYF
TRBV4-3	TRBJ1-2	CASSPRERLNYGYTF
TRBV11-3	TRBJ1-5	CASSLDIISYSNQPQHF
TRBV28	TRBJ2-7	CASSLVFAGGATYEQYF
TRBV19	TRBJ2-7	CASSLQGSYEQYF
TRBV6-5	TRBJ1-2	CASSYPTDKGYTF
TRBV29-1	TRBJ2-3	CSVRTGTTHTDTQYF
TRBV7-2	TRBJ1-2	CASSLAADTAYGYTF
TRBV7-9	TRBJ1-1	CASSLVQGLRETEAFF
TRBV5-1	TRBJ2-3	CASSLVAGLGDTQYF
TRBV28	TRBJ1-2	CASSFPRGSNYGYTF
TRBV6-1	TRBJ1-1	CASSEDPYTNTEAFF
TRBV19	TRBJ2-3	CASSIRGTDTQYF
TRBV28	TRBJ1-1	CASKVNTEAFF
TRBV5-1	TRBJ1-3	CASSVYSTGSGNTIYF
TRBV6-5	TRBJ1-5	CASGWGNQPQHF
TRBV6-5	TRBJ2-1	CASATSGDGNEQFF
TRBV7-6	TRBJ1-2	CASSLAPWGRGRVNYGYTF
TRBV11-2	TRBJ1-3	CASSPTGGNTIYF
TRBV11-2	TRBJ2-3	CASSPGLAGGRLSTDTQYF
TRBV4-3	TRBJ2-2	CASSLYSGGGELFF
TRBV5-4	TRBJ2-3	CASSLGRGRDTQYF
TRBV7-8	TRBJ1-2	CASSPRDRATLNYGYTF
TRBV7-2	TRBJ1-4	CASSWGWGEKLFF
TRBV7-9	TRBJ1-2	CASSWAGFPYGYTF
TRBV12-3/TRBV12-4	TRBJ1-2	CASSWTGSYGYTF